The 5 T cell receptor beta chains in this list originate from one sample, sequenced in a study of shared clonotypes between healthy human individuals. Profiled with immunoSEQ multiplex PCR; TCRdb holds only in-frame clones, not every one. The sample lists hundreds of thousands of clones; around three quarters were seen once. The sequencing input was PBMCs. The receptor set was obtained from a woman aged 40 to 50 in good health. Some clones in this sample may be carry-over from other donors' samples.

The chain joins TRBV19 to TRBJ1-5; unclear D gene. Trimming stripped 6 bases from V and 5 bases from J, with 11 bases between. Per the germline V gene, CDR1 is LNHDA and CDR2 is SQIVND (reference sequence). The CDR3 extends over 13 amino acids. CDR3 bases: TGTGCCAGTAGACGAGACACCTATCAGCCCCAGCATTTT. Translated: CASRRDTYQPQHF.

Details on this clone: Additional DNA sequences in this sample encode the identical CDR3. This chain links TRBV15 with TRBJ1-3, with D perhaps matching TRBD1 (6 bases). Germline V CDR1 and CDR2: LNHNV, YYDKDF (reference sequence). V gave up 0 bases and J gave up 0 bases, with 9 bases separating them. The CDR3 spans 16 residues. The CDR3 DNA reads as TGTGCCACCAGCAGAGACAGGGGCTACTCTGGAAACACCATATATTTT. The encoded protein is CATSRDRGYSGNTIYF.

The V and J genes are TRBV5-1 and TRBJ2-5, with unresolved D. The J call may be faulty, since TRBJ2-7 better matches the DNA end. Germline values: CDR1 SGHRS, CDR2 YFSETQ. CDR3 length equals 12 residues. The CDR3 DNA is TGCGCCAGCAGCTCTTGGGCATACGAGCAGTACTTC. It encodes CASSSWAYEQYF.

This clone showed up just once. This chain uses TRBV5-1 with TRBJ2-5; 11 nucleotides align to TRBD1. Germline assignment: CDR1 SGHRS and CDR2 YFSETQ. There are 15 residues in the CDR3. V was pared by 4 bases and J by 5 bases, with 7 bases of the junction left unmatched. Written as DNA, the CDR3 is TGCGCCAGCAGCCGGGACAGGGGGTTTGTGGAGACCCAGTACTTC. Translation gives CASSRDRGFVETQYF.

CDR3 loop: CASSPSRENGYTF. The CDR3, as DNA: TGTGCCAGCTCACCCTCGCGGGAGAATGGCTACACCTTC. V gene TRBV18 combines with J gene TRBJ1-2, with D unresolved. With 3 bases removed from V and 6 bases from J, the gap between germline ends came to 11 bases. The CDR3 contains 13 residues. Germline lookup yields CDR1 KGHSH and CDR2 LQKENI.